The sequence of this T cell receptor (beta chain) was determined in a study of blood T cell repertoires in COVID-19 (dated by TCRdb to about 2020). Describing the broader study: Collaborator samples came from the United States, Italy and Spain and covered acute and convalescent phases of COVID-19. Sample metadata almost always included a de-identified subject ID, COVID-19 status, age in years and sex. The repertoires were made available in a free public database intended to serve as a resource for research on the immune response to SARS-CoV-2. The dataset comprised deeply sampled blood TCRbeta repertoires from subjects exposed to, actively infected with, or recovered from COVID-19. The prospective study material was composed of cDNA or gDNA derived from T cells, B-cell-depleted T cells, or PBMCs. Samples were obtained from the ongoing ImmuneRACE study (first 160 participants) and from about 1,300 subjects provided by 6 global collaborators. Where HLA class I and class II types were available, the types were taken from metadata supplied by the sample provider, not from assay-based typing. What the work shows at the level of the full study, not this receptor alone: Clinical and demographic metadata were provided uncurated, with the amount varying by source and participant.

As for this clone: No cognate antigen has been identified for it. No much larger clone is present one base from it, and per-base qualities are unavailable.

The immunoSEQ Assay, a bias-controlled multiplex PCR, was used to amplify TCRbeta CDR3 regions from genomic DNA. From the authors' description of their analysis: Nucleated cell counts per sample were estimated from amplification of reference gene primers within the assay. Sequence reads were collapsed and filtered to measure the absolute abundance of every unique TCRbeta CDR3 rearrangement. For each sample, productive Simpson clonality was calculated as the square root of Simpson's diversity index across productive rearrangements. TCRdb provides this immuneACCESS table in a form limited to in-frame rearrangements. Some clones are lacking; in checked studies, under half of them reflect an unresolved V gene, and why the rest are absent is not known. V, J and clone size were drawn from that table, and D and trimming were deduced from the DNA. This sample comprises more than 65,000 clones, 82% of them detected only once. Clones ranked in the top ten supply 9% to 10% of the sample.

Each collaborating institution followed its own protocols to collect whole blood in K2EDTA tubes. For TCRbeta analysis, collaborators shipped samples as frozen whole blood, isolated PBMCs, or DNA extracted from either of those sample types. The sample consisted of peripheral blood. The receptor was isolated from an elderly woman with acute or convalescent COVID-19.

The CDR3 region: CASSSSGEFDEQFF. In nucleotides, the sequence is TGTGCCAGTAGTTCATCAGGGGAGTTTGATGAGCAGTTCTTC. The rearranged chain carries TRBV19 and TRBJ2-1, with TRBD1 tentatively as D gene (6 bases match). The CDR3 runs 14 amino acids, cysteine and phenylalanine included. Only CDR3 DNA is held: 42 bases, read in frame from base 1. CDR1 LNHDA and CDR2 SQIVND were looked up in the germline V gene (reference sequence). V lost 5 bases and J lost 8 bases; the stretch between them is 16 bases long.